A single sample gave rise to the 30 T cell receptor beta chains below, sequenced in a study of blood T cells in healthy people across ages. Through a sample-barcoded 5' primer and a J-beta primer mix, a second PCR was run for 7 to 11 cycles. MiXCR, applied by TCRdb to the 5' RACE reads, yields one record per CDR3 protein. This table has just over 800,000 distinct CDR3 sequences, less than 80% appearing once. The sequenced material came from blood. Source of these receptors: a man aged 25-40 years in good health.

The V and J genes are TRBV6-1 and TRBJ1-5; D unresolved. CDR3 length: 16 residues. Trimming took 2 bases from V and 4 from J, leaving 15 bases between them. Germline V gene lookup returns CDR1 MNHNS and CDR2 SASEGT. CDR3 sequence (DNA): TGTGCCAGCAGTGAAAATTGGGTTATGGATAATCAGCCCCAGCATTTT. Its protein product is CASSENWVMDNQPQHF.

The chain employs TRBV20-1 and TRBJ1-5, with TRBD1 matching 9 bases. Germline-derived CDR1 and CDR2 are DFQATT and SNEGSKA (reference sequence). The junction had 7 bases not matched to a gene; V was cut back by 0 bases and J by 7 bases. The CDR3 length is 15 residues. CDR3 bases: TGCAGTGCTAGAGACCGGGACAGGGTAGGACAGCCCCAGCATTTT. Amino acids: CSARDRDRVGQPQHF.

As regards this clonotype: Mismatch with germline at one junction end may stem from a read error. This chain links TRBV15 with TRBJ2-3; maybe TRBD1 (6 bases). The CDR3 has 15 amino acids. Germline V gives CDR1 LNHNV, CDR2 YYDKDF (reference sequence). The CDR3 here is CATSREGTSTDMQYF. In nucleotides, the CDR3 is TGTGCCACCAGCAGAGAAGGGACAAGCACAGATATGCAGTATTTT.

This chain links TRBV4-2 with TRBJ2-5; D is perhaps TRBD2 (6 bases). Germline lookup yields CDR1 LGHNA and CDR2 YNFKEQ. The germline V and J ends were trimmed by 1 base and 0 bases, with 12 bases remaining between them. This CDR3 has 16 residues. CDR3 amino acids: CASSQAAGDYQETQYF. The CDR3 DNA sequence: TGTGCCAGCAGCCAAGCGGCCGGGGACTACCAAGAGACCCAGTACTTC.

V and J are TRBV7-6 and TRBJ2-7; D is possibly TRBD1 or TRBD2 (5 bases each). In germline, CDR1 is SGHVS, CDR2 FNYEAQ. V lost 5 bases to trimming and J lost 0 bases, with 14 bases between them. The CDR3 extends over 15 amino acids. CDR3 amino acids: CASSPDSTASYEQYF. CDR3 DNA: TGTGCCAGCAGCCCGGACTCGACAGCCTCCTACGAGCAGTACTTC.

This chain uses TRBV4-1 with TRBJ1-5, with no clear D. The CDR3 has 15 residues. The V gene's germline CDR1 is MGHRA and CDR2 YSYEKL. V gave up 0 bases and J gave up 0 bases, with 6 bases separating them. The CDR3 spells CASSQETTSNQPQHF. Here the CDR3 DNA reads TGCGCCAGCAGCCAAGAAACGACTAGCAATCAGCCCCAGCATTTT.

CDR3 residues: CASTRPKIPRQDTQYF. The CDR3 nucleotides are TGTGCCAGCACCCGACCGAAAATCCCTAGGCAAGATACGCAGTATTTT. J is TRBJ2-3 and V is TRBV6-5, with no clear D. Per germline, CDR1 MNHEY and CDR2 SVGAGI. V lost 7 bases and J 5 bases, leaving 22 bases between the germline ends. This CDR3 region has 16 residues.

V gene TRBV5-1 combines with J gene TRBJ2-5, with 15 bases that match TRBD2. The tail of the sequence fits TRBJ2-7 better, so the J call may be wrong. Looked up from germline, CDR1 is SGHRS and CDR2 is YFSETQ. The CDR3 has 14 amino acids. The CDR3 nucleotides read TGCGCCAGCAGCGGGACTAGCGGGGGGCTCGAGCAGTACTTC. Residues: CASSGTSGGLEQYF.

Only one count was recorded for this clonotype. The chain has TRBV27 and TRBJ1-2, with D possibly TRBD1 on 5 matching bases. This CDR3 is 14 amino acids long. Germline CDR1 MNHEY, CDR2 SMNVEV (reference sequence). V was cut by 3 bases and J by 8 bases, with 16 bases left in between. DNA for the CDR3: TGTGCCAGCAGTTTGTTACCGGGGACGCAGGGCTACACCTTC. This sequence encodes CASSLLPGTQGYTF.

The chain couples TRBV11-2 to TRBJ1-2; D might be TRBD1 (5 bases). CDR1 and CDR2 from the germline V gene are SGHAT and FQNNGV. The CDR3 totals 14 residues. The V gene lost 1 base and the J gene lost 5 bases, with 11 bases spanning the gap. CDR3: CASSLGSGVYGYTF. The CDR3 DNA sequence: TGTGCCAGCAGCTTAGGGTCGGGGGTGTATGGCTACACCTTC.

The rearrangement uses TRBV7-9 and TRBJ1-2, with D possibly matching TRBD1 (5 bases). V was clipped by 2 bases and J by 3 bases, with 13 bases between them. Germline CDR1 is SEHNR and CDR2 is FQNEAQ (reference sequence). The length of the CDR3 is 15 residues. The CDR3 bases are TGTGCCAGCAGCTTACCCGTGACAGAGGACTATGGCTACACCTTC. Translated, it gives CASSLPVTEDYGYTF.

This clonotype was found once. The J gene is TRBJ1-2, the V gene TRBV15; 7 bases are a match to TRBD1. This CDR3 has 13 residues. J was trimmed by 8 bases and V by 1 base; bases with no gene match: 4. In germline, CDR1 is LNHNV, CDR2 YYDKDF (reference sequence). CDR3 protein: CATSRVSGGGYTF. As DNA, the CDR3 is TGTGCCACCAGCAGAGTTTCAGGGGGAGGCTACACCTTC.

This chain joins TRBV28 and TRBJ2-5; D is possibly TRBD1 (6 bases). The germline V and J ends were trimmed by 2 bases and 1 base, with 20 bases remaining between them. Looked up from germline, CDR1 is MDHEN and CDR2 is SYDVKM. The length of the CDR3 is 18 residues. The CDR3 DNA reads TGTGCCAGCAGTTTAGGAGGACTCAGGGGACCCCCCCAAGAGACCCAGTACTTC. It translates to CASSLGGLRGPPQETQYF.

The chain recombines TRBV5-1 with TRBJ1-6, with TRBD1 identical over 7 bases. V shed 3 bases and J 0 bases; nucleotides not matched to a gene: 3. Germline V gene lookup returns CDR1 SGHRS and CDR2 YFSETQ. The CDR3 spans 16 residues. The CDR3 here is CASSSTGDSYNSPLHF. The DNA for the CDR3 is TGCGCCAGCAGCTCCACAGGGGACTCCTATAATTCACCCCTCCACTTT.

The chain carries TRBV7-2 and TRBJ2-3; no definite D call. This CDR3 has 14 amino acids. Trimming cost V 1 base and J 3 bases, with 8 bases left between them. Per germline, CDR1 SGHTA and CDR2 FQGNSA. CDR3 bases: TGTGCCAGCAGCTTAGGTATGAAAACAGATACGCAGTATTTT. Translation gives CASSLGMKTDTQYF.

The CDR3 sequence: CASSLAGQKHNEQFF. In DNA form, the CDR3 reads TGTGCCAGCAGCTTGGCGGGACAGAAACACAATGAGCAGTTCTTC. The chain combines TRBV7-2 with TRBJ2-1, with D possibly TRBD1 on 7 matching bases. CDR1 is SGHTA and CDR2 is FQGNSA in the germline V gene. The germline V and J ends were trimmed by 3 bases and 5 bases, with 14 bases remaining between them. CDR3 size: 15 residues.

The rearrangement joins TRBV4-3 to TRBJ2-3; D tentatively reads TRBD1 or TRBD2 (5 bases each). Trimming stripped 4 bases from V and 1 base from J, with 12 bases between. The CDR3 length is 15 residues. Germline V gene sequence: CDR1 LGHNA, CDR2 YSLEER. The CDR3 sequence is CASSRTRGGTDTQYF. CDR3 bases: TGCGCCAGCAGCCGCACTAGAGGGGGCACAGATACGCAGTATTTT.

This clonotype was observed a handful of times. The chain joins TRBV15 to TRBJ2-7, with no clear D. V was pared by 0 bases and J by 3 bases, with 6 bases between. The V gene's germline CDR1 is LNHNV and CDR2 YYDKDF (reference sequence). This CDR3 region has 13 residues. CDR3 region: CATSRDLNYEQYF. The CDR3 DNA is TGTGCCACCAGCAGAGATCTGAACTACGAGCAGTACTTC.

V usage is TRBV21-1 and J usage is TRBJ1-4; the table gives TRBD1 as D, unverified against the DNA. TRBV21-1 is reported as a pseudogene. CDR3 length equals 15 residues. This CDR3 reads CASSDPNQGTEKLFF. CDR3 in DNA: TGTGCCAGCAGCGATCCCAATCAGGGGACTGAAAAACTGTTTTTT.

This clonotype is a singleton in its sample. The genes are TRBV9 and TRBJ2-6, with a weak D call TRBD2 (6 bases). Germline CDR1 SGDLS, CDR2 YYNGEE. The CDR3 has 16 residues. V lost 2 bases and J 2 bases, leaving 11 bases between the germline ends. CDR3 protein: CASSVLGGAGANVLTF. The CDR3 DNA follows: TGTGCCAGCAGCGTTCTCGGGGGTGCTGGGGCCAACGTCCTGACTTTC.

This clonotype was seen only a few times. The chain recombines TRBV9 with TRBJ2-3; possibly TRBD2 for D (6 bases). Trimming removed 3 bases from V and 6 bases from J, with 11 bases in between. Looked up from germline, CDR1 is SGDLS and CDR2 is YYNGEE. CDR3 length: 13 amino acids. The CDR3 nucleotides read TGTGCCAGCAGCGAATCTAGCGAGGATACGCAGTATTTT. Its translation is CASSESSEDTQYF.

This clonotype has only a few counts. The rearrangement joins TRBV6-2 or TRBV6-3 to TRBJ1-5; D ambiguous. The ends were cut back, 6 bases at V and 3 bases at J, with 15 bases in the middle. From germline, CDR1 is MNHEY and CDR2 SVGEGT. The CDR3 runs to 15 residues. CDR3 amino acids: CASSPHAVINQPQHF. The CDR3 DNA reads as TGTGCCAGCAGCCCACACGCGGTCATCAATCAGCCCCAGCATTTT.

The chain couples TRBV6-1 to TRBJ2-5; 9 bases align to TRBD1. Trimming took 8 bases from V and 11 from J; bases not matched to a gene: 24. The CDR3 loop spans 17 amino acids. CDR1 is MNHNS and CDR2 is SASEGT in the germline V gene. CDR3 DNA sequence: TGTGCCAGCCGTACCGGGACAGGGCTCCTGGGCAAAAACACTCAGTACTTC. This translates into CASRTGTGLLGKNTQYF.

Remarks on this clonotype: A read error may be the cause here, since a much bigger clone is one base away. V and J are TRBV12-3 or TRBV12-4 and TRBJ1-2; D might be TRBD1 (5 bases). CDR3 length: 14 amino acids. V lost 2 bases and J 4 bases, leaving 11 bases between the germline ends. The CDR3 DNA reads as TGTGCCAGCAGTTTATGCGGGACGAGCTATGGCTACACCTTC. Protein product: CASSLCGTSYGYTF.

This clonotype has only a few counts. CDR3 bases: TGTGCCAGCAGCTCCTTCGGACTAGCGGGAACCTACAATGAGCAGTTCTTC. This encodes CASSSFGLAGTYNEQFF. This chain uses TRBV11-3 with TRBJ2-1, with TRBD2 identical over 12 bases. CDR3 size: 17 residues. J lost 2 bases, V lost 4 bases, and 6 bases had no gene match. Germline lookup yields CDR1 SGHNT and CDR2 YENEEA.

There are many counts of this clonotype. CDR3 DNA: TGCAGCGTTGACACTCCTAGCGGAACCGAGAGAACCTACAATGAGCAGTTCTTC. Its protein is CSVDTPSGTERTYNEQFF. The rearrangement links TRBV29-1 to TRBJ2-1; 7 bases are shared with TRBD2. This CDR3 spans 18 amino acids. Germline V lookup: CDR1 SQVTM, CDR2 ANQGSEA. V lost 3 bases to trimming and J lost 2 bases; unmatched junction nucleotides: 16.

This chain links TRBV28 with TRBJ2-5; 10 bases fit TRBD1. The DNA end is more similar to TRBJ2-7, so the J call may be wrong. The germline V gene encodes CDR1 MDHEN and CDR2 SYDVKM. This CDR3 has 16 amino acids. CDR3 DNA: TGTGCCAGCAGCCCCATCGGACAGGGGGGCTCCTACGAGCAGTACTTC. Translated, it gives CASSPIGQGGSYEQYF.

This clonotype showed up just a few times. The chain couples TRBV7-3 to TRBJ2-3; a weak D match, TRBD1 (5 bases). The CDR3 loop spans 14 amino acids. V was trimmed by 2 bases and J by 3 bases, leaving 9 bases between them. CDR1 is SGHTA, CDR2 FQGTGA, per germline. This CDR3 reads CASSLVGHTDTQYF. The CDR3 nucleotides read TGTGCCAGCAGCTTAGTTGGACATACAGATACGCAGTATTTT.

The chain employs TRBV18 and TRBJ2-1, with D perhaps matching TRBD2 (5 bases). Trimming left V 3 bases short and J 15 bases short, with 24 bases between. Germline-derived CDR1 and CDR2 are KGHSH and LQKENI. CDR3 length: 15 amino acids. The CDR3 DNA follows: TGTGCCAGCTCACCCGGTGTCGCGGAGGACCGCAAGGGGTTCTTC. It codes for CASSPGVAEDRKGFF. Full variable domain (rest looked up from reference TRBV18 and TRBJ2-1): NAGVMQNPRHLVRRRGQEARLRCSPMKGHSHVYWYRQLPEEGLKFMVYLQKENIIDESGMPKERFSAEFPKEGPSILRIQQVVRGDSAAYFCASSPGVAEDRKGFFGPGTRLTVL.

This sequence joins TRBV28 and TRBJ2-4, with TRBD1 matching 7 bases. The better agreement between TRBJ2-7 and the DNA end casts doubt on the J call. The CDR3 runs to 14 residues. CDR1 and CDR2 from the germline V gene are MDHEN and SYDVKM. The CDR3 loop is CASSGIQGFYEQYF. In DNA, the CDR3 is TGTGCCAGCAGTGGGATACAGGGGTTCTACGAGCAGTACTTC.